The clone carrying this T cell receptor (beta chain) was counted only a few times. As yet, its antigen is unknown. TCRdb keeps only in-frame clones here, not all; method: immunoSEQ multiplex PCR. This sample has 120,000 or so clones; about 85% occur once, and the top ten carry around 6.2%. The entry originates in a study of T cell responses to AZD1222 COVID-19 vaccine. Study-level findings and limits: After the peak T cell response, and only then, were repertoires sampled. Across the whole spike, CD4 TCRs peaked at regions 160-218 and 743-854.

This clonotype was obtained from an adult in good health. Source: peripheral blood, taken on day 0 of AZD1222 vaccination.

CDR3 bases: TGTGCCAGCGCGCAGGGGATCGGTCAGCCCCAGCATTTT. Protein sequence: CASAQGIGQPQHF. The chain carries TRBV3-1 (or the pseudogene TRBV3-2) and TRBJ1-5; D perhaps matches TRBD1 (6 bases). The germline V gene encodes CDR1 LGHDT and CDR2 YNNKEL (reference sequence). The CDR3 consists of 13 residues. V was trimmed by 8 bases and J by 6 bases, leaving 14 bases between them.